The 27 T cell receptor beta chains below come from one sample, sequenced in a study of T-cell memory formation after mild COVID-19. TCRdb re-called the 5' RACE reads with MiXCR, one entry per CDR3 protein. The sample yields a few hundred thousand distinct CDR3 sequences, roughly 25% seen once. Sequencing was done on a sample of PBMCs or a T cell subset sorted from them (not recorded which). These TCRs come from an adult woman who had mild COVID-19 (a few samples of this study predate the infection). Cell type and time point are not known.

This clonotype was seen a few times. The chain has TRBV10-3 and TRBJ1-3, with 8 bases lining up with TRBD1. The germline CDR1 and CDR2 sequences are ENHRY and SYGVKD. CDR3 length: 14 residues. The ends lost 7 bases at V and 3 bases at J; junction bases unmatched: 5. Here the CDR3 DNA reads TGTGCCATCAAGCCACAGGGGGTTGGAAACACCATATATTTT. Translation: CAIKPQGVGNTIYF.

The CDR3 here is CASSQLGSAEDTQYF. CDR3 DNA sequence: TGTGCCAGCAGCCAACTTGGATCCGCAGAGGATACGCAGTATTTT. The chain joins TRBV7-9 to TRBJ2-3; D gene uncertain. Per the germline V gene, CDR1 is SEHNR and CDR2 is FQNEAQ (reference sequence). The CDR3 runs to 15 residues. Trimming stripped 5 bases from V and 6 bases from J, with 18 bases between. The variable domain in full, completed from reference TRBV7-9 and TRBJ2-3, reads DTGVSQNPRHKITKRGQNVTFRCDPISEHNRLYWYRQTLGQGPEFLTYFQNEAQLEKSRLLSDRFSAERPKGSFSTLEIQRTEQGDSAMYLCASSQLGSAEDTQYFGPGTRLTVL.

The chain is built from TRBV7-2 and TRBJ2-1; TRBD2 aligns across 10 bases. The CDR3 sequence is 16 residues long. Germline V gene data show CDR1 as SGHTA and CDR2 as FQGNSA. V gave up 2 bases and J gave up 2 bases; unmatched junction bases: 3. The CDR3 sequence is CASSLLAGVPYNEQFF. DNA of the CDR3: TGTGCCAGCAGCTTACTAGCGGGGGTTCCCTACAATGAGCAGTTCTTC.

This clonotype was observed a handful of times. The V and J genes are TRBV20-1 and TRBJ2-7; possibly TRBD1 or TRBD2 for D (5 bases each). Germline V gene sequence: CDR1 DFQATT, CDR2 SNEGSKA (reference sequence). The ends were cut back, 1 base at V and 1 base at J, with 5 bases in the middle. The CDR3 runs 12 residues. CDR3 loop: CSARGGSYEQYF. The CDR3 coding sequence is TGCAGTGCTAGAGGGGGGTCCTACGAGCAGTACTTC.

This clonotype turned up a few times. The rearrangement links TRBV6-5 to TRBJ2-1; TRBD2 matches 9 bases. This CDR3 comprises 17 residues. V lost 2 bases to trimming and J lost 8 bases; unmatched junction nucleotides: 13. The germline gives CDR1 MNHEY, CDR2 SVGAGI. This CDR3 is CASSYRLGSGSHDEQFF. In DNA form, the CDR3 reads TGTGCCAGCAGTTACCGTCTGGGTAGCGGGAGTCATGATGAGCAGTTCTTC.

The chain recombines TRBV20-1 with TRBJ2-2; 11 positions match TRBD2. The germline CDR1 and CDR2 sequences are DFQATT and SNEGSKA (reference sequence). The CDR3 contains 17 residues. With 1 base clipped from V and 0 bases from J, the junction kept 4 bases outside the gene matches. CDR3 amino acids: CSARAVAGGANTGELFF. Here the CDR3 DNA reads TGCAGTGCTAGAGCTGTAGCGGGAGGGGCGAACACCGGGGAGCTGTTTTTT.

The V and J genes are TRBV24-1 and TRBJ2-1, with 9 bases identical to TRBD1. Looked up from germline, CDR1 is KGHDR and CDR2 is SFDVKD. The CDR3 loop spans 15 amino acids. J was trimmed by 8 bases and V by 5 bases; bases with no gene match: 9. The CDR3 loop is CATSGAGTGYHEQFF. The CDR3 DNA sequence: TGTGCCACCAGTGGTGCCGGGACAGGGTACCATGAGCAGTTCTTC.

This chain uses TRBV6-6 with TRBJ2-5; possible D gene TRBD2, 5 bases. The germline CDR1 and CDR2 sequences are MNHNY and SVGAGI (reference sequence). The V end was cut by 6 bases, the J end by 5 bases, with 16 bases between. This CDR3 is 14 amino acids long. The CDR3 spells CASSHEGPDETQYF. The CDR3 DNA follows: TGTGCCAGCAGCCACGAGGGCCCAGACGAGACCCAGTACTTC.

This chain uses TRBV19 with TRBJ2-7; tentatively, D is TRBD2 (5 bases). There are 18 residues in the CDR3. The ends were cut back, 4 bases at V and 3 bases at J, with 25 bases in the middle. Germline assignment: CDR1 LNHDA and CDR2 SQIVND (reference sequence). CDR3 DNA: TGTGCCAGTAGTACGACGGGGAGATCCATTCCCGGATACTACGAGCAGTACTTC. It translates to CASSTTGRSIPGYYEQYF.

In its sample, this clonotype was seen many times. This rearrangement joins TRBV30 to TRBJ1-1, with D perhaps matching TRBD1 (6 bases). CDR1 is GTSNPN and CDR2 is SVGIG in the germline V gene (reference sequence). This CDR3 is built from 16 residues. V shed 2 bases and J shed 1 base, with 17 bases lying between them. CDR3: CAWSKGGLVENTEAFF. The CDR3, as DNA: TGTGCCTGGAGTAAGGGGGGATTAGTGGAGAACACTGAAGCTTTCTTT.

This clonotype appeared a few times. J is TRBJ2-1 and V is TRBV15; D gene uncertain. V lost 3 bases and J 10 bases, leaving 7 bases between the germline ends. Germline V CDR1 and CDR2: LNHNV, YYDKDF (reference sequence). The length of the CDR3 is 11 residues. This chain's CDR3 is CATSSLGEQFF. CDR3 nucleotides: TGTGCCACCAGCAGCTTAGGGGAGCAGTTCTTC.

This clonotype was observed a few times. CDR3 bases: TGTGCCAGTAGTATTAGTATCTCCGAGACAGCTATCTACGAGCAGTACTTC. Protein sequence: CASSISISETAIYEQYF. The V call is TRBV19, the J call TRBJ2-7, with D possibly matching TRBD1 (5 bases). Germline V CDR1 and CDR2: LNHDA, SQIVND (reference sequence). V was clipped by 3 bases and J by 3 bases, with 21 bases between them. The CDR3 length is 17 residues.

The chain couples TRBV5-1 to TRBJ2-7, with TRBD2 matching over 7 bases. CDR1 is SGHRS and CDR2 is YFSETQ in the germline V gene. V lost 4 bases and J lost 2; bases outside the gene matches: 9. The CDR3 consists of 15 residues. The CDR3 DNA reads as TGCGCCAGCAGCCTACGGGAGGCAGGCCCCTACGAGCAGTACTTC. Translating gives CASSLREAGPYEQYF.

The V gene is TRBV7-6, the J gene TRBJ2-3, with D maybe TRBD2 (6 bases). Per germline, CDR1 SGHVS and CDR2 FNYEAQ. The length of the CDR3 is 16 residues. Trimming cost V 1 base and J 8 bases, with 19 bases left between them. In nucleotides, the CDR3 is TGTGCCAGCAGCTTAGGCTTTGGAGGGGAACTCGGTACGCAGTATTTT. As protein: CASSLGFGGELGTQYF.

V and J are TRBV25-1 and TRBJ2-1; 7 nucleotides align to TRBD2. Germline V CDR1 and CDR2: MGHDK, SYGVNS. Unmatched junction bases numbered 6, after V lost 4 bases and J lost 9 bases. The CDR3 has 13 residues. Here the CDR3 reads CASSATSIGEQFF. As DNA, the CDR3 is TGTGCCAGCAGTGCGACTAGCATCGGTGAGCAGTTCTTC.

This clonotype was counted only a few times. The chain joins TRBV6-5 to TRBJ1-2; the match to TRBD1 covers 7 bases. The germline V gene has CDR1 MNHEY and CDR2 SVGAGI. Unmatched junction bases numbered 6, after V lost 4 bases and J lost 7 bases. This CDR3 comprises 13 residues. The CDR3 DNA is TGTGCCAGCAGTTTACAGGGGATGCGTGGCTACACCTTC. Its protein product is CASSLQGMRGYTF.

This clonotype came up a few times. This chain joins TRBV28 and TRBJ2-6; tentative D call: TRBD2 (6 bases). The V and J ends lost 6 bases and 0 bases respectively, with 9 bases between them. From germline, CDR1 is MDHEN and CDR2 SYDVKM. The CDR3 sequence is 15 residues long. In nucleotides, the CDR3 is TGTGCCAGCAGCGGGACTCCCTCTGGGGCCAACGTCCTGACTTTC. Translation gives CASSGTPSGANVLTF.

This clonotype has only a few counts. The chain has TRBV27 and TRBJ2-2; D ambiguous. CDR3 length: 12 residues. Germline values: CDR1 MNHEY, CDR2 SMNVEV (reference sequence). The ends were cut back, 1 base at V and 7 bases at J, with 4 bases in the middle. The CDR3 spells CASSLFIGELFF. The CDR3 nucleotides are TGTGCCAGCAGTTTATTCATCGGGGAGCTGTTTTTT.

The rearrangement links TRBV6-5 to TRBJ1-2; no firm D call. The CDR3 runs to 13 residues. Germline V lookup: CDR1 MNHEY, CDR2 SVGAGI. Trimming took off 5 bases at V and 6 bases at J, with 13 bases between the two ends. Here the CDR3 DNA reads TGTGCCAGCAGTCCCCCTCCTCCCCATGGCTACACCTTC. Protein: CASSPPPPHGYTF.

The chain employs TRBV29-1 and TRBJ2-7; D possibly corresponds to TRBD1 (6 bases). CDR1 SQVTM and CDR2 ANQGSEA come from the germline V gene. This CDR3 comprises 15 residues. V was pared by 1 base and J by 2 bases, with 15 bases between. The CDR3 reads CSVEAGEGSPYEQYF. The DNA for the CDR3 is TGCAGCGTTGAAGCAGGGGAAGGGTCCCCCTACGAGCAGTACTTC.

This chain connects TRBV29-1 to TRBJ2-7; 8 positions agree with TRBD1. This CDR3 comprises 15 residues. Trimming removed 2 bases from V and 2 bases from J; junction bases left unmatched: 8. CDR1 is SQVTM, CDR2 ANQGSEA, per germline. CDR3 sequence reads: CSVESWTGITYEQYF. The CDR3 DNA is TGCAGCGTTGAATCGTGGACAGGGATTACCTACGAGCAGTACTTC.

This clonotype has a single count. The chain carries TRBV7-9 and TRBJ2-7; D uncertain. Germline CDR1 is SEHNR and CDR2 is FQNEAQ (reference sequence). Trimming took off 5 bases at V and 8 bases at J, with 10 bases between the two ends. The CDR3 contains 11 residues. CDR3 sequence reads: CASSPGYKQYF. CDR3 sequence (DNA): TGTGCCAGCAGCCCGGGCTATAAGCAGTACTTC.

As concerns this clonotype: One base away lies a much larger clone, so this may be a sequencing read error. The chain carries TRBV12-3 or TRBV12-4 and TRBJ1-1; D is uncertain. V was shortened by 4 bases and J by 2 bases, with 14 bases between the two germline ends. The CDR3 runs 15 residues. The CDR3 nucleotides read TGTGCCAGCAGTTCCCGGCGACACATAAACACTGAAGCTTTCTTT. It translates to CASSSRRHINTEAFF.

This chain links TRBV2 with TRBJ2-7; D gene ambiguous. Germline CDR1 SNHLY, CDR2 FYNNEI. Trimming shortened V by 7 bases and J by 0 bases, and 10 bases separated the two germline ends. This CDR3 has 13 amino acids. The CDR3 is CASKADDSYEQYF. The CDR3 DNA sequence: TGTGCCAGCAAGGCGGACGACTCCTACGAGCAGTACTTC.

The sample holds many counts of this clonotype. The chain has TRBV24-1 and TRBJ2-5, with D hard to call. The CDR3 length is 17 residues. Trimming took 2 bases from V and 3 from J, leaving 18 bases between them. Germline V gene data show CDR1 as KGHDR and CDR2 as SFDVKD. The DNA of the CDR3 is TGTGCCACCAGTGATTATAAGACCCCCATGACTGAAGAGACCCAGTACTTC. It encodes CATSDYKTPMTEETQYF.

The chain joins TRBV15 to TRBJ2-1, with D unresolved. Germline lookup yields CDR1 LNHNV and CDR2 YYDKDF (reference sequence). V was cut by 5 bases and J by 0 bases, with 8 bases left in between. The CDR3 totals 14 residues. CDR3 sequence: CATSARSSYNEQFF. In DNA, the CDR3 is TGTGCCACCAGCGCCCGGAGCTCCTACAATGAGCAGTTCTTC.

This CDR3 is CASRLEGVPTEAFF. The CDR3 DNA reads TGCGCCAGCAGGTTAGAGGGGGTTCCCACTGAAGCTTTCTTT. The chain links TRBV5-1 to TRBJ1-1; tentatively, D is TRBD1 (6 bases). The germline V gene has CDR1 SGHRS and CDR2 YFSETQ. The CDR3 totals 14 residues. The germline V and J ends were trimmed by 5 bases and 4 bases, with 15 bases remaining between them.